What follows describes a single T cell receptor beta chain. The antigen is unknown. V gave up 11 bases and J gave up 0 bases; unmatched junction bases: 9. This CDR3 has 14 amino acids. Germline assignment: CDR1 MDHEN and CDR2 SYDVKM. This cohort consisted of healthy bone marrow donors. The sample belongs to a study of cytomegalovirus exposure and HLA in healthy donors. Whole-study findings and limits: Being indistinguishable, some V segments were excluded, TRBV6-2 and TRBV6-3 among them.

A multiplex PCR was run with 60 Vbeta primers and 13 Jbeta primers. Method: immunoSEQ multiplex PCR; TCRdb's copy keeps in-frame clones and lacks some. This table has approximately 140,000 clones, about 80% appearing once. The source material was PBMCs. The J gene is TRBJ1-2, the V gene TRBV28, with 7 bases fitting TRBD1. The clonotype comes from a woman in her forties or fifties in good health and CMV-seronegative. In DNA form, the CDR3 reads TGTGCCGTCAGTGGGACAGACTCTAACTATGGCTACACCTTC. Protein: CAVSGTDSNYGYTF.